This T cell receptor beta chain originates from a study of glioma-infiltrating T cells. This clonotype was picked up a small number of times. Its target is unknown. Study-wide points: A blood CDR3 motif signature was depleted in highly divergent patients.

The iRepertoire nested amplicon-rescue multiplex PCR amplified TCR alpha and beta CDR3s from RNA. From the multiplex PCR reads, TCRdb called clonotypes with MiXCR, one entry per CDR3 protein. The sample lists about 410,000 distinct CDR3 sequences, roughly two fifths occurring once. Germline V lookup: CDR1 SQVTM, CDR2 ANQGSEA. This CDR3 has 11 amino acids. Trimming left V 2 bases short and J 10 bases short, with 11 bases between. The source material was glioma tissue, nonneoplastic brain tissue, or PBMCs (not recorded which). This sequence originates from a human donor with low-grade glioma or glioblastoma, undergoing nonglioma brain surgery, or in good health (not recorded which). The chain joins TRBV29-1 to TRBJ1-1; no firm D call. The chain's CDR3 is CSVEYGRRAFF. The CDR3 nucleotides read TGCAGCGTTGAATATGGCAGGAGAGCTTTCTTT.